Given below is one TCR beta chain in context. Its antigen is undetermined. Trimming cost V 4 bases and J 0 bases; bases outside gene matches: 2. Germline V CDR1 and CDR2: LGHDT, YNNKEL (reference sequence). The CDR3 runs to 14 residues. This record comes from a study of T cell responses to AZD1222 COVID-19 vaccine. Study information: Second-dose schedules of about 4 or about 12 weeks were combined. General study points: Among AZD1222 vaccinees, only five to seven were seropositive at baseline.

Data came from immunoSEQ multiplex PCR; TCRdb stores just in-frame clones and leaves some out. Of 95,000 to 150,000 clones in the sample, about 90% were seen once. Here the sequenced sample was peripheral blood, taken on day 0 of AZD1222 vaccination. The TCR originated in an adult in good health. The chain links TRBV3-1 (or the pseudogene TRBV3-2) to TRBJ2-7; 8 nucleotides align to TRBD1. The CDR3 nucleotides read TGTGCCAGCAGCCGGACAGGGAGCTCCTACGAGCAGTACTTC. Translating it yields CASSRTGSSYEQYF.